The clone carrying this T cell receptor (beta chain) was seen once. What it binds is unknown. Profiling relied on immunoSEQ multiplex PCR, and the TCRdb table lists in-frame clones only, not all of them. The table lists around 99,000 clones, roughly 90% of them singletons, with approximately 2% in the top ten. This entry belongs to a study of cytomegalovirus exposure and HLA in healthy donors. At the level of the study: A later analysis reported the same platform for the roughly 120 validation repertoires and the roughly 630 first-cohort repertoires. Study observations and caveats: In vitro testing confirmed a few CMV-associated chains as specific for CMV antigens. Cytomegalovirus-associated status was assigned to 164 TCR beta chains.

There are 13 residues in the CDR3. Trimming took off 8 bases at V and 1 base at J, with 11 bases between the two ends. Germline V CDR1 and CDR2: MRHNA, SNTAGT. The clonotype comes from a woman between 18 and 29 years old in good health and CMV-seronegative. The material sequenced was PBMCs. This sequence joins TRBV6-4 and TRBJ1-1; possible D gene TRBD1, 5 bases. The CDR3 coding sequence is TGTGCCAGCCGCCTTGGGGCGAACACTGAAGCTTTCTTT. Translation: CASRLGANTEAFF.